The clone carrying this TCR beta chain was seen repeatedly, ten times or more. Its specificity is not known. RNA transcripts were the source from which TCR beta CDR3 regions were amplified. HTBI primers were used in a first-round RT-PCR, which preceded a second-round multiplex PCR. Via MiXCR, TCRdb re-called the multiplex PCR reads, giving one row per CDR3 protein. Here the sample spans 450,000 to 600,000 distinct CDR3 sequences, under 45% being singletons. The sample originates from a study of Graves' ophthalmopathy and Graves' hyperthyroidism. At the level of the study: Ophthalmopathy not arising within 18 months of follow-up defined hyperthyroidism as stable.

V lost 4 bases to trimming and J lost 0 bases, with 7 bases between them. Germline V gene sequence: CDR1 MGHDK, CDR2 SYGVNS. The CDR3 spans 14 residues. Study-level results: Its predictions of ophthalmopathy progression gave the model roughly 71% sensitivity and 72% to 85% specificity. From stable hyperthyroidism, ophthalmopathy was separated by a 13-signature model with 85% to 90% sensitivity and roughly 81% specificity. Thyroid clonotypes that were expanded above 0.001 frequency mostly also appeared in blood.

The material sequenced was peripheral blood or thyroid tissue (not recorded which). The source of this sequence is an adult man with Graves' hyperthyroidism. The V gene is TRBV25-1, the J gene TRBJ1-5; D is unclear. The CDR3 sequence: CASSGQASNQPQHF. CDR3 DNA sequence: TGTGCCAGCAGTGGTCAGGCTAGCAATCAGCCCCAGCATTTT.